This entry is about one T cell receptor (beta chain). Its specific antigen is unknown. Per-base quality was not reported, and no clone a single base away is much larger than it. The cohort consisted of more than 650 healthy bone marrow donors. At the time of sampling, every cohort member was nominally healthy, though immune exposures that went unrecorded were likely present. The donor tested CMV seronegative and was one of the 352 seronegative cohort members. A peripheral blood sample was collected from each donor, and TCR beta sequencing was performed on peripheral blood mononuclear cells. Genomic DNA was extracted from the blood cell samples with the Qiagen DNeasy Blood Extraction Kit. This specimen comes from a study of cytomegalovirus exposure and HLA in healthy donors (dated by TCRdb to 2015 to 2018). About the study as a whole: An earlier analysis of several hundred of the donors reported under 300 Gb of sequence data and around 120 million unique TCR beta sequences obtained from about 179 million T cells. Around 320 gigabases of sequencing data and tens of millions of unique TCR sequences were included in an early release covering under 650 HLA-typed donors. Of the 350 to 450 genotyped donors, less than 90% were placed in the genetic ancestry cluster associated with self-reported Caucasian donors. The study was designed to test whether signatures of past pathogen exposure could be identified by cataloging public T cell receptors. The study profiled the T cell repertoires of 500 to 800 subjects by immunosequencing and related them to cytomegalovirus serostatus. In addition to the first cohort of several hundred subjects, a separate validation cohort of approximately 130 different subjects was used. To predict cytomegalovirus infection status, the study combined high-throughput TCR immunosequencing, statistical association of individual TCRs with disease status, and machine learning. A later analysis re-examined previously published TCR beta repertoires from about 670 donors and added high-resolution HLA genotyping to investigate patterns of TCR occurrence. The later analysis used no new phenotypic data to find candidate immune exposures, relying instead on TCR beta sequences and their occurrence across donors. In an earlier analysis of several hundred of the donors, high-throughput TCR beta sequencing was used to judge whether each TCR beta V gene segment behaved as functional or pseudogenic. Donor age, sex, ethnicity and CMV serostatus were compiled alongside the repertoire data. In a later genetic analysis, genome-wide SNP genotypes for about three fifths of the roughly 670 donors were used, and that subset was treated as a discovery cohort. Every repertoire in the discovery cohort had been generated on one and the same sequencing platform. Both class I and class II loci were covered by HLA typing, at four-digit resolution. The number of typed donors differed by locus: roughly 629-640 for A, B, C, DRB1 and DQB1; 500 to 550 for DQA1; 606 for DPA1; and around 450 for DPB1. Roughly five DR-DQ haplotypes were handled as single units for association and clustering, since linkage in the cohort was strong. Among about 390 genotyped donors of the cohort, an average of about 240,000 unique TCR beta nucleotide sequences were sequenced per donor, roughly a sixth of them non-productive. What the research found in general, with its limitations: A later analysis found that HLA-associated TCR beta chains were more clonally expanded and had lower generation probabilities than equally common non-associated chains. A further reported finding was that TCR beta sequences accurately predicted the HLA-A and HLA-B alleles for most subjects in the first cohort. A few of the identified cytomegalovirus-associated TCR beta chains were confirmed in vitro to be specific for cytomegalovirus antigens. Several of the top co-occurrence clusters appeared to be linked to parvovirus B19, influenza, CMV and Epstein-Barr virus, according to a later analysis. When HLA alleles, especially DR and DQ, strongly co-occurred, TCR associations were difficult to assign to individual alleles. A group of highly shared sequence variants was considered likely to be a technical artifact of the sequencing pipeline. Correlated functional status among segregating V segments might reflect linkage disequilibrium, but an unknown experimental factor could not be ruled out. The presence/absence analyses assumed that sequencing depth was roughly uniform across donors, and that assumption may not be true. V-gene and J-gene trimming of TCR beta chains was associated with a missense DCLRE1C variant in a later genetic analysis, and the association was replicated in an independent cohort. For the cohort, immune exposure information was limited to CMV serostatus. A later analysis associated approximately 17,000 TCR beta sequences with specific HLA alleles at a false discovery rate of 0.05. While some public TCRs were present in many individuals, most TCR sequences turned up only very rarely across donors. Because the 87-base-pair reads could not distinguish some IMGT-functional V segments, including TRBV6-2 and TRBV6-3, those segments were excluded. In both the original and validation cohorts, the classifier was reported to diagnose cytomegalovirus status with high specificity and sensitivity. In this cohort, only TCR beta chains were sequenced, and detectable features were limited by the absence of alpha or paired-chain data. In a later analysis, most CMV-associated TCR beta chains were found to appear HLA-restricted, with HLA associations seemingly driven largely by CMV exposure. A later genetic analysis reported fewer N-insertions in productive TCRs among donors in an Asian-associated ancestry cluster than the roughly 620-donor mean. A later analysis found that TCR association rates varied across HLA loci, with DRB1 alleles showing the most associated TCRs and HLA-C alleles the fewest. Around 16 rarely observed V segments, including chromosome 9 orphons, were excluded from the earlier analysis of just under 600 of the donors because counts were too low. Broadly in line with IMGT annotations, most TCR beta V segments showed up in productive rearrangements about 87% or about 30% of the time in an earlier analysis of approximately 640 of the donors. According to the authors, the approach could potentially be generalized to other disease states and immunological phenotypes. HLA typing was unavailable for some donors at each locus, so association tests used only the typed subset. The study listed 164 TCR beta chains as associated with cytomegalovirus.

The library came from the immunoSEQ multiplex PCR assay. The multiplex PCR relied on a mix of 60 forward primers for TCR Vbeta segments and 13 reverse primers for TCR Jbeta segments. The CDR3 region of rearranged TCR beta genes was amplified from genomic DNA by a multiplex PCR assay. The amplified TCR beta libraries were sequenced on the Illumina HiSeq System as 87-base-pair reads. The authors processed their data as follows. A later analysis counted some 80 million unique TCR beta chains across the 550 to 700 repertoires, and roughly 9.9 million of these chains were shared by at least two donors. To remove PCR and sequencing errors, raw reads were error-corrected and collapsed into unique sequences using a nearest-neighbor algorithm that merged closely related sequences. Alignment of CDR3 sequences to IMGT reference sequences was used to assign V, D and J gene segments. For a sequence to be retained, a match of at least six nucleotides to both a V gene segment and a J gene segment was required. Rearrangements were classified as productive when the CDR3 lacked stop codons and remained in frame with V and J, and all other rearrangements were classified as non-productive. Following IMGT convention, CDR3 was defined as the stretch from the second conserved V-encoded cysteine to the conserved J-encoded phenylalanine. Sequences without an unambiguous match to a single V gene segment were excluded from the earlier analysis of 450 to 750 of the donors. An earlier analysis of just under 600 of the donors called V segments functional above 56.7% productive rearrangements and segregating when the between-donor standard deviation exceeded 5%. To diagnose cytomegalovirus status from the catalog of TCR beta chain sequences, a statistical classification framework was built. A later analysis assigned V and J genes by comparing TCR nucleotide sequences with IMGT/GENE-DB human TR gene sequences. Using the TCRdist pipeline, a later analysis assigned CDR3 sequences along with most-parsimonious VDJ recombination scenarios. In a later analysis, each TCR beta chain was defined by its CDR3 amino acid sequence together with its V-gene family, and reads lacking a unique V-gene family were excluded. As a way to deal with suspected cross-contamination and a sequencing artifact, a later analysis dropped approximately 590 nucleotide sequences that were highly shared and had low generation probability. A later analysis calculated a clonal expansion index for each public chain from normalized within-repertoire ranks of inferred template counts. Generation probabilities in a later analysis came from a VDJ recombination model fitted to out-of-frame rearrangements, and those results were checked against IGoR. In a later analysis, TCR-TCR, TCR-HLA and TCR-CMV co-occurrence was scored with hypergeometric tests, and a repertoire-size bias correction was applied to TCR pairs. To estimate false discovery rates, a later analysis permuted the HLA or CMV assignments 20 times. A later analysis grouped co-occurring TCRs with DBSCAN, adding TCRdist sequence similarity when clustering within HLA-allele-positive subsets. Repertoires with fewer than 30,000 or more than 120,000 public chains were left out of co-occurrence clustering, as were several repertoires with anomalous nucleotide sharing. The immuneACCESS repertoire file appears here via TCRdb, limited to in-frame rearrangements. These files lack a portion of the clones; in checked studies, under half of the deficit traces to unresolved V genes, and the cause of the others is not known. V, J and clone size were drawn from that table, and D and trimming were deduced from the DNA. The sample table holds fewer than 150,000 clones, of which 75% to 80% were seen once. Jointly, the top ten make up roughly 4.9% of the sample.

V is clipped by 7 bases and J by 10 bases, and the sequence between their germline boundaries is 11 bases long. In the germline V gene, CDR1 corresponds to MDHEN and CDR2 to SYDVKM. From its cysteine to its phenylalanine, the CDR3 spans 11 amino acids. Only the CDR3 DNA stays, 33 bases, in frame from base 1. The specimen was PBMCs. The sequence joins TRBV28 to TRBJ2-1, with TRBD2 tentatively as D gene (5 bases match). The receptor was isolated from a woman aged 50 to 60 in good health and CMV-seronegative. The nucleotide sequence reads TGTGCCAGCACGGACTGGATCGAGCAGTTCTTC. Its translation reads: CASTDWIEQFF.